This TCR beta chain was captured by sequencing in a study of cytomegalovirus exposure and HLA in healthy donors. On this clone: The antigen is unknown.

Study-wide results and limits: The investigators catalogued 164 TCR beta chains as cytomegalovirus-associated. Reports showed the classifier diagnosing cytomegalovirus status with high specificity and sensitivity.

Sequencing was performed with immunoSEQ multiplex PCR; in TCRdb, only in-frame clones are kept and a portion is missing. Altogether some 240,000 clones are present, roughly 84% being singletons, with the ten largest covering 1.5% to 2.5%. The V gene's germline CDR1 is GTSNPN and CDR2 SVGIG (reference sequence). CDR3 length: 11 amino acids. The V and J ends lost 4 bases and 4 bases respectively, with 8 bases between them. This rearrangement joins TRBV30 to TRBJ2-7, with D unclear. The clonotype was recovered from a young woman in good health and CMV-seropositive. Specimen: PBMCs. CDR3 in amino acids: CAWTDTYEQYF. CDR3 nucleotides: TGTGCCTGGACAGACACATACGAGCAGTACTTC.